This is a list of T cell receptor beta chains from one sample in a study of response to subunit inactivated influenza vaccine. MiXCR, run by TCRdb on the RT-PCR reads, gives a single entry per CDR3 protein. Of 650,000 to 800,000 distinct CDR3 sequences in the sample, approximately 17% were seen once. The sample was PBMCs from blood, taken about 5 days after vaccination. These receptors originate from a man in his forties or fifties who received an inactivated influenza vaccine. Both conserved end residues are part of each CDR3. A D gene is named only where the DNA matches it firmly. The listing skips clone size in some rows; elsewhere it reads once, few, many or a size class.

>NA|14|TRBV11-2|TRBJ1-1|few
TGTGCCAGCAGCCCAATGCTGGGGAACACTGAAGCTTTCTTT
CASSPMLGNTEAFF
>TRBD1|15|TRBV24-1|TRBJ2-7|few
TGTGCCACCAGTGATTCTCGGACAGGGGGGTACGAGCAGTACTTC
CATSDSRTGGYEQYF
>NA|12|TRBV6-5|TRBJ2-5|few
TGTGCCAGCAGAACGGGAGTGAAGACCCAGTACTTC
CASRTGVKTQYF
>NA|16|TRBV12-3/TRBV12-4|TRBJ1-5|many
TGTGCCAGCAGTACCTCAGACAGGCGACGTGGTCAGCCCCAGCATTTT
CASSTSDRRRGQPQHF
>NA|16|TRBV4-2|TRBJ2-1|NA
TGTGCCAGCAGCCAAGATTGGAGGAACACCTACAATGAGCAGTTCTTC
CASSQDWRNTYNEQFF
>NA|16|TRBV18|TRBJ1-4|few
TGTGCCAGCTCACCGACAGTAGTAGCAACTAATGAAAAACTGTTTTTT
CASSPTVVATNEKLFF
>NA|18|TRBV11-2|TRBJ2-5|NA
TGTGCCAGCAGCTTAGGAAGTATCTGGACCCGGGGCGGGGAGACCCAGTACTTC
CASSLGSIWTRGGETQYF
>TRBD2|15|TRBV7-6|TRBJ2-3|many
TGTGCCAGCAGTCGGACTAGCGGGGTCACAGATACGCAGTATTTT
CASSRTSGVTDTQYF
>TRBD2|14|TRBV6-2/TRBV6-3|TRBJ2-1|few
TGTGCCAGCAGCTCCCCCCTAGCGGGCAATGAGCAGTTCTTC
CASSSPLAGNEQFF
>NA|12|TRBV7-2|TRBJ1-5|many
TGTGCAGCAGCCGTTGGCAATCAGCCCCAGCATTTT
CAAAVGNQPQHF
>NA|14|TRBV9|TRBJ1-6|many
TGTGCCAGCAGCGTAGGAGGGGGTGGTTCACCCCTCCACTTT
CASSVGGGGSPLHF
>TRBD1|15|TRBV7-8|TRBJ2-5|once
TGTGCCAGCAGCATCCCACAGGGGGCAGGGGAGACCCAGTACTTC
CASSIPQGAGETQYF
>TRBD1|15|TRBV28|TRBJ2-7|NA
TGTGCCAGCAGACTCAGGGGGACAGCGATCTACGAGCAGTACTTC
CASRLRGTAIYEQYF
>NA|13|TRBV20-1|TRBJ2-7|NA
TGCAGTGCTAGGCGGTGGGGCTCCTACGAGCAGTACTTC
CSARRWGSYEQYF
>TRBD1|14|TRBV20-1|TRBJ1-3|NA
TGCAGTGCGAGTTCAGGGGGACATGGAAACACCATATATTTT
CSASSGGHGNTIYF
>NA|12|TRBV5-1|TRBJ2-5|few
TGCGCCAGCAGCCCACCCGAAGAGACCCAGTACTTC
CASSPPEETQYF
>NA|17|TRBV28|TRBJ2-1|few
TGTGCCAGCAGCACCTTAAAACTTTCCCAAAGCAACAATGAGCAGTTCTTC
CASSTLKLSQSNNEQFF
>NA|15|TRBV21-1|TRBJ2-7|NA
TGTGCCAGCAGCAAAGTGCGTCAGGGGGCCTACGAGCAGTACTTC
CASSKVRQGAYEQYF
>NA|14|TRBV7-9|TRBJ1-6|NA
TGTGCCAGCAGCTGGGGGTTCGATAATTCACCCCTCCACTTT
CASSWGFDNSPLHF
>TRBD1|14|TRBV5-1|TRBJ1-2|few
TGCGCCAGCAGGGACAGGGAAGGCCCCTATGGCTACACCTTC
CASRDREGPYGYTF
>TRBD2|14|TRBV7-9|TRBJ2-7|NA
TGTGCCAGCAGCGTAGCGGGAGGGCCCCACGAGCAGTACTTC
CASSVAGGPHEQYF